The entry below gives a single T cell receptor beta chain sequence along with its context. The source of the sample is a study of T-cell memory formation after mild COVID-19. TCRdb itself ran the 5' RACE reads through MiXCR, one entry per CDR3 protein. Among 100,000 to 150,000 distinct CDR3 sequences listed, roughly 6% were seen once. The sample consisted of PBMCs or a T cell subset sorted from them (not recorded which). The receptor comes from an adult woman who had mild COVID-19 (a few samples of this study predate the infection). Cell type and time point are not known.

The chain's CDR3 is CASSQEYRRDVKEKLFF. The CDR3 DNA reads as TGCGCCAGCAGCCAAGAATATCGTAGGGACGTGAAGGAAAAACTGTTTTTT. This chain uses TRBV4-1 with TRBJ1-4; D may be TRBD1 (5 bases). In germline, CDR1 is MGHRA, CDR2 YSYEKL. The germline V and J ends were trimmed by 0 bases and 8 bases, with 19 bases remaining between them. The CDR3 extends over 17 amino acids.